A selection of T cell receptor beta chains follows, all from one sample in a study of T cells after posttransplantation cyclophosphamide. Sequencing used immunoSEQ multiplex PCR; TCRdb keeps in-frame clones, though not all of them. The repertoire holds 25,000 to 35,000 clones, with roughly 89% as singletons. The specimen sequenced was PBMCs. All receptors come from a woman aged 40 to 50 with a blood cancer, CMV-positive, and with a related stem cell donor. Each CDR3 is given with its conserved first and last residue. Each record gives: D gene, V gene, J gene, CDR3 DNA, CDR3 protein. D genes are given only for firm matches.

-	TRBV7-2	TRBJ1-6	TGTGCCAGCAACTCCCTCACCGGGGGGATTGGATCACCCCTCCACTTT	CASNSLTGGIGSPLHF
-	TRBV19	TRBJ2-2	TGTGCCAGCATTGGGAATATCGGGGAGTTGTTTTTT	CASIGNIGELFF
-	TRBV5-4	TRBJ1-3	TGTGCCGGCAGCTTGGATTCAGGGGGAAACACCATATATTTT	CAGSLDSGGNTIYF
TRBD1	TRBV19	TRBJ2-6	TGTGCCAGCCAGGACAGGGGAAGGAGCTCTGGGGCCAACGTCCTGACTTTC	CASQDRGRSSGANVLTF
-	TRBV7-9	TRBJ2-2	TGTGCCAGCAGCTTAGTAGCAAGGAAGGCCGGGGAGCTGTTTTTT	CASSLVARKAGELFF
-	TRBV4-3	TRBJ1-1	TGCGCCAGCAGCCAAGATCCGAGGAACACTGAAGCTTTCTTT	CASSQDPRNTEAFF
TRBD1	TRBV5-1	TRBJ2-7	TGCGCCAGCAGCTTGACCAGGGGGCTACTTTTAGAGCAGTACTTC	CASSLTRGLLLEQYF
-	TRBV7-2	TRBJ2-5	TGTGCCAGCAGCTTAGAGGGGGCTAGCGAGTCCCAGTACTTC	CASSLEGASESQYF
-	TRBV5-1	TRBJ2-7	TGCGCCAGCAGCTTGGCCGAAAGGGGAAGGGACGAGCAGTACTTC	CASSLAERGRDEQYF
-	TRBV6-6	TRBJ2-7	TGTGCCAGCACCCCAACCCTCTGGGCCTACGAGCAGTACTTC	CASTPTLWAYEQYF